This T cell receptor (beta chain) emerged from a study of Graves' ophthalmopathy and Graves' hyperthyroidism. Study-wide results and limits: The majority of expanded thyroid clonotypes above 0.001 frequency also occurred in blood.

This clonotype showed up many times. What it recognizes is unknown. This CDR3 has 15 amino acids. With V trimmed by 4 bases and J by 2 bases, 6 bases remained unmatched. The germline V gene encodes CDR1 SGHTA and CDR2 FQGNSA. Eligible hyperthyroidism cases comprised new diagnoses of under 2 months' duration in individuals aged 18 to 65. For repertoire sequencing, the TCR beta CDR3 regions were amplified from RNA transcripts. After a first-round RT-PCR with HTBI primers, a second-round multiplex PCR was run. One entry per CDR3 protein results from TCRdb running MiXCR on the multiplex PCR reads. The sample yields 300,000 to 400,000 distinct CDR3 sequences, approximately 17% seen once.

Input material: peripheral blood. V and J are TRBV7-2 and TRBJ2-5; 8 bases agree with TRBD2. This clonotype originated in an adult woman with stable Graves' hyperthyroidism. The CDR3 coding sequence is TGTGCCAGCAGCTCGCAACTAGCGGCTCAAGAGACCCAGTACTTC. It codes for CASSSQLAAQETQYF.